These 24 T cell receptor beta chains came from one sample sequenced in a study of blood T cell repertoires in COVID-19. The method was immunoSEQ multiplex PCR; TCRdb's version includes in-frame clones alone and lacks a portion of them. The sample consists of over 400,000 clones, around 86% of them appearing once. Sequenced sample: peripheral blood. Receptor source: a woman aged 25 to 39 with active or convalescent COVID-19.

This chain's CDR3 is CASTPGLAGYIGAGELFF. DNA for the CDR3: TGTGCCAGCACCCCGGGACTAGCGGGATATATTGGGGCCGGGGAGCTGTTTTTT. This sequence joins TRBV25-1 and TRBJ2-2; 13 bases map to TRBD2. The junction had 14 bases not matched to a gene; V was cut back by 7 bases and J by 6 bases. Germline CDR1 is MGHDK and CDR2 is SYGVNS. The CDR3 runs to 18 residues.

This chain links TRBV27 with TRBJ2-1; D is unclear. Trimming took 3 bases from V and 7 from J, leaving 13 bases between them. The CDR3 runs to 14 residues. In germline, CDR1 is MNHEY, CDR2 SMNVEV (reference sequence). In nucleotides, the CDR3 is TGTGCCAGCAGTTTCGAGGAACGAAGGAATGAGCAGTTCTTC. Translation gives CASSFEERRNEQFF.

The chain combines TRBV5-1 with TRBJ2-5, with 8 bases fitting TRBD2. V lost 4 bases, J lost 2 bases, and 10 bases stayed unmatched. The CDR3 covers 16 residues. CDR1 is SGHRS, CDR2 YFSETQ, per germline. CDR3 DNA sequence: TGCGCCAGCAGCCCCTGGGGTAGCGGGGTTCAAGAGACCCAGTACTTC. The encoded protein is CASSPWGSGVQETQYF.

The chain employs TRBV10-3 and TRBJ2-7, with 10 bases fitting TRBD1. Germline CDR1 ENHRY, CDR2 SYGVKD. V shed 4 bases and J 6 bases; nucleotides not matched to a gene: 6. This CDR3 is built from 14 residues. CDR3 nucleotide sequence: TGTGCCATCAGTGGGGGACAGGGGTCCAGCGAGCAGTACTTC. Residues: CAISGGQGSSEQYF.

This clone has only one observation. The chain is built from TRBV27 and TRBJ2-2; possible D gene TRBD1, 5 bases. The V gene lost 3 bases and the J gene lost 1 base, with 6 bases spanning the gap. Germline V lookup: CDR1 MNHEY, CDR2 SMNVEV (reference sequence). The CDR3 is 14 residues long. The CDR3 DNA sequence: TGTGCCAGCAGTTTGCAGGGGAACACCGGGGAGCTGTTTTTT. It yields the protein CASSLQGNTGELFF.

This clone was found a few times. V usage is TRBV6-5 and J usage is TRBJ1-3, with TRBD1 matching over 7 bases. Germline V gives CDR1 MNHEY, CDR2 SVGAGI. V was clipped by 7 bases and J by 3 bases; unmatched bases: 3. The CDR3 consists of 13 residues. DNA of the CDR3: TGTGCCAGCACAGGGACAGATGGAAACACCATATATTTT. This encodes CASTGTDGNTIYF.

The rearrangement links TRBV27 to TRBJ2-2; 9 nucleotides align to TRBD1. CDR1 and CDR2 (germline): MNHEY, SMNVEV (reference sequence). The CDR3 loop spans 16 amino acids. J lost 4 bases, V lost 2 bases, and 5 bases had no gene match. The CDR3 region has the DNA TGTGCCAGCAGTTTACTAGGGGACAGGGTCACCGGGGAGCTGTTTTTT. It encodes CASSLLGDRVTGELFF.

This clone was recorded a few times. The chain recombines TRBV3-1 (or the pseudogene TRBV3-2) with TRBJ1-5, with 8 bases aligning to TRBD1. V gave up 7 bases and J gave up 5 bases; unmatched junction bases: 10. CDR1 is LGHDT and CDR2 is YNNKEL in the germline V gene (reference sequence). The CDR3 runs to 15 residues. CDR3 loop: CASTPGAGGDQPQHF. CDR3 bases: TGTGCCAGCACCCCAGGGGCAGGGGGCGATCAGCCCCAGCATTTT.

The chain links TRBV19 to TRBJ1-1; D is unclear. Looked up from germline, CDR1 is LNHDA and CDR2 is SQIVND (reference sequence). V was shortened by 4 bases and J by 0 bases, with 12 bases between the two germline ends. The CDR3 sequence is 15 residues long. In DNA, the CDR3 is TGTGCCAGTAGTACGCCGTGGCAGATGAACACTGAAGCTTTCTTT. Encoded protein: CASSTPWQMNTEAFF. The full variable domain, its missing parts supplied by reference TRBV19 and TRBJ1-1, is DGGITQSPKYLFRKEGQNVTLSCEQNLNHDAMYWYRQDPGQGLRLIYYSQIVNDFQKGDIAEGYSVSREKKESFPLTVTSAQKNPTAFYLCASSTPWQMNTEAFFGQGTRLTVV.

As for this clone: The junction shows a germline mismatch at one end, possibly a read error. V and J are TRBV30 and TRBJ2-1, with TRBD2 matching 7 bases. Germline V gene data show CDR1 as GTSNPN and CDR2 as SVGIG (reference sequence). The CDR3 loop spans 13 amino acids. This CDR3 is CARSLASGNEQFF. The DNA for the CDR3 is TGTGCCCGGAGTTTGGCTAGCGGCAACGAGCAGTTCTTC. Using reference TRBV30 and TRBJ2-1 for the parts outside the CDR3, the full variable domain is SQTIHQWPATLVQPVGSPLSLECTVEGTSNPNLYWYRQAAGRGLQLLFYSVGIGQISSEVPQNLSASRPQDRQFILSSKKLLLSDSGFYLCARSLASGNEQFFGPGTRLTVL.

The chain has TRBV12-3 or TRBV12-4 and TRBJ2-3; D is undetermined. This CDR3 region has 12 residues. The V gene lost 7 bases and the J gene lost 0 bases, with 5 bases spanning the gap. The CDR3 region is CASTTSTDTQYF. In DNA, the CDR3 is TGTGCCAGCACTACTAGCACAGATACGCAGTATTTT.

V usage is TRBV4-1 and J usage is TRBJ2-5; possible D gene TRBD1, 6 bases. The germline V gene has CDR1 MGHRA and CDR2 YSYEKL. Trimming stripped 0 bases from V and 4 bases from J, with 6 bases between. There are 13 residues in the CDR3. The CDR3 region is CASSQDRGETQYF. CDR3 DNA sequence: TGCGCCAGCAGCCAAGACAGGGGAGAGACCCAGTACTTC.

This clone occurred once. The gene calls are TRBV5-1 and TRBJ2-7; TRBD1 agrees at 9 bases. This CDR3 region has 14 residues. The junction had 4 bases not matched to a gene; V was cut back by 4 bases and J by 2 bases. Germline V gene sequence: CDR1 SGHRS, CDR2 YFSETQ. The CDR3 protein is CASSGGDRAYEQYF. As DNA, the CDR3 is TGCGCCAGCAGCGGAGGGGACAGGGCCTACGAGCAGTACTTC.

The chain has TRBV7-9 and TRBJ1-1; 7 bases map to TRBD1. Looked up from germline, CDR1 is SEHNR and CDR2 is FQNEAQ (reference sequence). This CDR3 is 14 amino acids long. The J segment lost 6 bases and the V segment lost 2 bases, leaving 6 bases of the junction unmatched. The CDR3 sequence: CASSLLQGGSEAFF. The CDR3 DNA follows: TGTGCCAGCAGCTTACTACAAGGGGGCTCTGAAGCTTTCTTT.

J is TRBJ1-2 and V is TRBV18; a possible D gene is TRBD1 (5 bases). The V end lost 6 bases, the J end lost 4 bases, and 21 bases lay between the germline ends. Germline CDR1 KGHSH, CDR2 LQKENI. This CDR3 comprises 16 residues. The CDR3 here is CASSPGGVTAGYGYTF. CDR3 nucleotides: TGTGCCAGCTCTCCCGGAGGGGTAACTGCGGGCTATGGCTACACCTTC. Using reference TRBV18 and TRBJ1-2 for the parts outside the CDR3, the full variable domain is NAGVMQNPRHLVRRRGQEARLRCSPMKGHSHVYWYRQLPEEGLKFMVYLQKENIIDESGMPKERFSAEFPKEGPSILRIQQVVRGDSAAYFCASSPGGVTAGYGYTFGSGTRLTVV.

The CDR3 bases are TGTGCCAGCAGCCAGACAGGGGGCTTCACTGAAGCTTTCTTT. Protein product: CASSQTGGFTEAFF. J is TRBJ1-1 and V is TRBV14, with 10 bases identical to TRBD1. Per the germline V gene, CDR1 is SGHDN and CDR2 is FVKESK. This CDR3 region has 14 residues. With 3 bases clipped from V and 4 bases from J, the junction kept 2 bases outside the gene matches.

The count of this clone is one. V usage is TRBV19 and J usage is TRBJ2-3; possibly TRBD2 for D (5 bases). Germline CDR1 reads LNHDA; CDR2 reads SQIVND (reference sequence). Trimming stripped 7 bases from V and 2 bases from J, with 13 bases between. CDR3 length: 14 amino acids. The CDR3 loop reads CASKDGIHTDTQYF. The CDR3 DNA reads TGTGCCAGTAAGGACGGGATTCACACAGATACGCAGTATTTT. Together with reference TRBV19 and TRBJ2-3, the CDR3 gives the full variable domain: DGGITQSPKYLFRKEGQNVTLSCEQNLNHDAMYWYRQDPGQGLRLIYYSQIVNDFQKGDIAEGYSVSREKKESFPLTVTSAQKNPTAFYLCASKDGIHTDTQYFGPGTRLTVL.

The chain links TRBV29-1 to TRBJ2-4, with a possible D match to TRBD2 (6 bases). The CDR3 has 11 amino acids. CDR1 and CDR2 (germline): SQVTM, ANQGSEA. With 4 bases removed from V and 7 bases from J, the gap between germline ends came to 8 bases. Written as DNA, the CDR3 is TGCAGCGTTGGCGGGGCGAACATTCAGTACTTC. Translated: CSVGGANIQYF.

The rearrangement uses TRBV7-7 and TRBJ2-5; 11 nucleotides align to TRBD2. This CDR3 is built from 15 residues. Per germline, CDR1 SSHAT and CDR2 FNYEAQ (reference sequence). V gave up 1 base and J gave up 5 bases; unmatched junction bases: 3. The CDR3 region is CASSLDPSGGETQYF. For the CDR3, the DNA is TGTGCCAGCAGCTTAGATCCTAGCGGGGGGGAGACCCAGTACTTC.

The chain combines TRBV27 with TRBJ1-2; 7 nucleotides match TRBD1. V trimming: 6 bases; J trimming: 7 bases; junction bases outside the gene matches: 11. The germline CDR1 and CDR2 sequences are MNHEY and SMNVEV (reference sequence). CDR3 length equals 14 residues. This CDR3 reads CASSQPGQRLGYTF. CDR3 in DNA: TGTGCCAGCAGCCAACCGGGACAGCGACTTGGCTACACCTTC.

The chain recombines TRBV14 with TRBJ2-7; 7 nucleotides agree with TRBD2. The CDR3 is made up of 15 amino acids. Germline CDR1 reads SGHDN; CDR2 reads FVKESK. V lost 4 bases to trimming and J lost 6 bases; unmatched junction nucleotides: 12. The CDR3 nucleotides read TGTGCCAGCAGCCTGAACCTAAGACTAGCCGGCGAGCAGTACTTC. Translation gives CASSLNLRLAGEQYF.

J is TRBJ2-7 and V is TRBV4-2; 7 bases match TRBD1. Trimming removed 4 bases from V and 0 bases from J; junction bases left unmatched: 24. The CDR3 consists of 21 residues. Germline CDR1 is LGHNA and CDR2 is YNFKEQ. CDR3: CASSPIPPGPLYRGSSYEQYF. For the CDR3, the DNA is TGTGCCAGCAGCCCCATTCCACCAGGGCCTCTGTACAGGGGATCCTCCTACGAGCAGTACTTC.

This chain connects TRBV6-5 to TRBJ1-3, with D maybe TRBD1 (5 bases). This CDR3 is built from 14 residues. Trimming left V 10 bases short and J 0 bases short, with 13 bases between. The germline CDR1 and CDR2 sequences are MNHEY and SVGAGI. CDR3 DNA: TGTGCCACGTTCCAGGGTTACTCTGGAAACACCATATATTTT. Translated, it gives CATFQGYSGNTIYF.

The CDR3 DNA follows: TGCGCCAGCAGCGGTTCGACAGGCCAAGAGACCCAGTACTTC. Translation: CASSGSTGQETQYF. This sequence joins TRBV10-2 and TRBJ2-5; weak D call: TRBD1 (6 bases). Trimming removed 6 bases at V and 1 base at J, with 12 bases between. The germline V gene encodes CDR1 WSHSY and CDR2 SAAADI. The CDR3 totals 14 residues.